These T cell receptor beta chains were read from a single sample in a study of Ad26.COV2.S vaccination and SARS-CoV-2 variants. Data came from immunoSEQ multiplex PCR; TCRdb stores just in-frame clones and leaves some out. The table shows 300,000 to 400,000 clones, with 85% occurring only once. The sample was peripheral blood, taken in a trial of Ad26.COV2.S vaccine versus placebo. All receptors derive from a person between 18 and 65 years old who received the Ad26.COV2.S COVID-19 vaccine or a placebo. Each CDR3 is given with its conserved first and last residue. Fields, in order: D gene, J gene, CDR3 length, V gene, clone size, CDR3 protein, CDR3 DNA. The D gene is left open where the match is weak. Size is omitted from some rows. Given values are once, few, many or a class for expanded clones.

D: NA
J: TRBJ1-1
length: 14
V: TRBV6-5
size: once
CDR3: CASSYTGLNTEAFF
DNA: TGTGCCAGCAGTTACACAGGTCTCAACACTGAAGCTTTCTTT

D: NA
J: TRBJ2-2
length: 15
V: TRBV24-1
size: NA
CDR3: CATSDNRDFTGELFF
DNA: TGTGCCACCAGTGACAACCGGGACTTCACCGGGGAGCTGTTTTTT

D: NA
J: TRBJ1-3
length: 15
V: TRBV7-9
size: NA
CDR3: CATDGFLGAGGTIYF
DNA: TGTGCCACCGACGGATTTCTTGGGGCCGGGGGCACCATATATTTT

D: NA
J: TRBJ1-1
length: 18
V: TRBV25-1
size: NA
CDR3: CASSPRPDSGRMNTEAFF
DNA: TGTGCCAGCAGTCCAAGGCCGGACAGCGGGCGCATGAACACTGAAGCTTTCTTT

D: NA
J: TRBJ2-2
length: 14
V: TRBV30
size: few
CDR3: CAWRTGTETGELFF
DNA: TGTGCCTGGCGCACCGGGACGGAAACCGGGGAGCTGTTTTTT

D: TRBD1
J: TRBJ1-2
length: 13
V: TRBV27
size: NA
CDR3: CASKQGGWYGYTF
DNA: TGTGCCAGCAAACAAGGGGGCTGGTATGGCTACACCTTC

D: TRBD2
J: TRBJ2-3
length: 13
V: TRBV30
size: NA
CDR3: CAWTDGAGPGKHF
DNA: TGTGCCTGGACGGACGGAGCGGGGCCCGGGAAACATTTT

D: TRBD2
J: TRBJ2-1
length: 15
V: TRBV5-3
size: NA
CDR3: CARSRTSATYNEQFF
DNA: TGTGCCAGAAGCCGGACTAGCGCAACCTACAATGAGCAGTTCTTC

D: NA
J: TRBJ1-1
length: 15
V: TRBV11-3
size: NA
CDR3: CASSLGHGGNPEAFF
DNA: TGTGCCAGCAGCTTAGGGCACGGGGGGAACCCTGAAGCTTTCTTT

D: TRBD2
J: TRBJ2-3
length: 15
V: TRBV30
size: NA
CDR3: CAWTEAGDVSDTQYF
DNA: TGTGCCTGGACCGAAGCGGGGGACGTCTCAGATACGCAGTATTTT

D: NA
J: TRBJ2-1
length: 11
V: TRBV5-5
size: NA
CDR3: CASAEYNEQFF
DNA: TGTGCCAGCGCCGAGTACAATGAGCAGTTCTTC

D: TRBD2
J: TRBJ2-3
length: 15
V: TRBV2
size: NA
CDR3: CASREAGGSTDTQYF
DNA: TGTGCCAGCAGGGAAGCGGGAGGTAGCACAGATACGCAGTATTTT

D: NA
J: TRBJ2-3
length: 16
V: TRBV6-5
size: NA
CDR3: CASSYSGLPFVDTQYF
DNA: TGTGCCAGCAGTTACTCCGGGCTTCCTTTTGTGGATACGCAGTATTTT

D: NA
J: TRBJ1-4
length: 18
V: TRBV28
size: few
CDR3: CATKPEGQAFGVNEKLFF
DNA: TGTGCCACTAAACCCGAGGGGCAGGCGTTCGGTGTTAATGAAAAACTGTTTTTT

D: NA
J: TRBJ1-1
length: 15
V: TRBV19
size: NA
CDR3: CASSPSGTPTTLAFF
DNA: TGTGCCAGTAGTCCTTCCGGGACGCCGACCACATTAGCTTTCTTT

D: TRBD2
J: TRBJ2-5
length: 14
V: TRBV4-3
size: NA
CDR3: CASSKGLGPETQYF
DNA: TGCGCCAGCAGCAAGGGACTAGGACCCGAGACCCAGTACTTC

D: TRBD2
J: TRBJ2-7
length: 15
V: TRBV4-1
size: NA
CDR3: CASSQGGSGTYEQYF
DNA: TGCGCCAGCAGCCAAGGGGGAAGCGGGACCTACGAGCAGTACTTC

D: NA
J: TRBJ1-2
length: 14
V: TRBV29-1
size: NA
CDR3: CSVVGTLGAGGYTF
DNA: TGCAGCGTTGTCGGGACGTTGGGAGCCGGTGGCTACACCTTC

D: TRBD2
J: TRBJ2-5
length: 16
V: TRBV5-1
size: NA
CDR3: CASSLESGGHQETQYF
DNA: TGCGCCAGCAGCTTGGAAAGCGGGGGCCACCAAGAGACCCAGTACTTC

D: NA
J: TRBJ2-5
length: 16
V: TRBV7-2
size: NA
CDR3: CASSQDWRVPGETQYF
DNA: TGTGCCAGCAGCCAAGACTGGAGAGTTCCGGGAGAGACCCAGTACTTC

D: TRBD1
J: TRBJ2-5
length: 16
V: TRBV6-2/TRBV6-3
size: once
CDR3: CASSTSGTGGLETQYF
DNA: TGTGCCAGCAGCACCTCTGGGACAGGGGGCTTAGAGACCCAGTACTTC

D: NA
J: TRBJ2-3
length: 15
V: TRBV6-5
size: NA
CDR3: CASRNRGEGTDTQYF
DNA: TGTGCCAGCAGAAACCGAGGTGAGGGCACAGATACGCAGTATTTT

D: NA
J: TRBJ2-1
length: 14
V: TRBV9
size: NA
CDR3: CASSPGPPAPEQFF
DNA: TGTGCCAGCAGCCCGGGGCCCCCCGCCCCTGAGCAGTTCTTC

D: NA
J: TRBJ2-3
length: 15
V: TRBV3-1/TRBV3-2
size: NA
CDR3: CASSQSLAITDTQYF
DNA: TGTGCCAGCAGCCAATCGTTAGCTATCACAGATACGCAGTATTTT

D: NA
J: TRBJ1-2
length: 18
V: TRBV9
size: NA
CDR3: CASSAFPGISKRRYGYTF
DNA: TGTGCCAGCAGCGCGTTTCCCGGGATATCCAAAAGGAGGTATGGCTACACCTTC

D: TRBD1
J: TRBJ1-5
length: 14
V: TRBV7-2
size: NA
CDR3: CASSWDRVRQPQHF
DNA: TGTGCCAGCAGCTGGGACAGGGTAAGGCAGCCCCAGCATTTT

D: TRBD1
J: TRBJ1-4
length: 14
V: TRBV9
size: NA
CDR3: CASSEDRGNEKLFF
DNA: TGTGCCAGCAGCGAGGACAGGGGGAATGAAAAACTGTTTTTT

D: NA
J: TRBJ2-3
length: 13
V: TRBV5-4
size: NA
CDR3: CASSLDSTDTQYF
DNA: TGTGCCAGCAGCTTGGACAGCACAGATACGCAGTATTTT

D: TRBD2
J: TRBJ2-7
length: 15
V: TRBV4-1
size: few
CDR3: CASSQVDLAGHEQYF
DNA: TGCGCCAGCAGCCAAGTGGACTTAGCGGGCCACGAGCAGTACTTC

D: NA
J: TRBJ1-6
length: 14
V: TRBV27
size: NA
CDR3: CASSETAYNSPLHF
DNA: TGTGCCAGCAGTGAGACAGCCTATAATTCACCCCTCCACTTT

D: TRBD2
J: TRBJ2-2
length: 16
V: TRBV6-1
size: NA
CDR3: CASSAVAGGNTGELFF
DNA: TGTGCCAGCAGTGCAGTAGCGGGGGGCAACACCGGGGAGCTGTTTTTT

D: NA
J: TRBJ2-7
length: 15
V: TRBV6-5
size: NA
CDR3: CASSYWGQGTHEQYF
DNA: TGTGCCAGCAGTTACTGGGGCCAGGGTACCCACGAGCAGTACTTC

D: TRBD1
J: TRBJ1-5
length: 15
V: TRBV5-5
size: NA
CDR3: CASSSMTGGFQPQHF
DNA: TGTGCCAGCAGCTCTATGACAGGGGGATTTCAGCCCCAGCATTTT

D: TRBD1
J: TRBJ1-1
length: 13
V: TRBV12-3/TRBV12-4
size: NA
CDR3: CASTPGQGLEAFF
DNA: TGTGCCAGCACTCCGGGACAGGGCCTTGAAGCTTTCTTT

D: NA
J: TRBJ2-1
length: 13
V: TRBV2
size: NA
CDR3: CASGLRRYNEQFF
DNA: TGTGCCAGCGGCCTCAGGAGGTACAATGAGCAGTTCTTC